A selection of T cell receptor beta chains follows, all from one sample in a study of cytotoxic CD8 clonotypes in ibrutinib-treated CLL. Generated by immunoSEQ multiplex PCR, the TCRdb table keeps only in-frame clones and is missing some. This sample has more than 85,000 clones, with 75% to 80% found just once. The sample was PBMCs, taken after 24 months of ibrutinib treatment. These receptors came from a human donor with chronic lymphocytic leukemia. Each CDR3 is given with its conserved first and last residue. D genes are given only for firm matches. The size entry is marked missing in some rows and otherwise reads once, few, many or a size class.

v_call	j_call	d_call	clone_size	cdr3_nt	cdr3_aa
TRBV28	TRBJ1-1	-	-	TGTGCCAGCAGTTTAGAGCAGGGGAACACTGAAGCTTTCTTT	CASSLEQGNTEAFF
TRBV2	TRBJ2-6	-	-	TGTGCCAGCAGGGTCCAATCTGGGGCCAACGTCCTGACTTTC	CASRVQSGANVLTF
TRBV4-3	TRBJ2-1	-	-	TGCGCCAGCAGCCAAGTGGGGGGCTCCTACAATGAGCAGTTCTTC	CASSQVGGSYNEQFF
TRBV19	TRBJ2-1	TRBD2	-	TGTGCCAGTAGTTCACTGGGGAGCGGGAGTAATGAGCAGTTCTTC	CASSSLGSGSNEQFF
TRBV19	TRBJ1-1	-	-	TGTGCCAGTAGTCTCCAGCGGGGCGGCACTGAAGCTTTCTTT	CASSLQRGGTEAFF
TRBV18	TRBJ2-1	-	-	TGTGCCAGCTCATATTGGATAGCGGAGAATGAGCAGTTCTTC	CASSYWIAENEQFF
TRBV11-2	TRBJ2-3	TRBD2	-	TGTGCCAGCAGCTTGCTAGCGGGAGGTTTGACAGATACGCAGTATTTT	CASSLLAGGLTDTQYF
TRBV12-5	TRBJ1-2	-	-	TGTGCTAGTGGTTGGATGGTTGGGGGCTACACCTTC	CASGWMVGGYTF
TRBV6-6	TRBJ2-2	-	-	TGTGCCAGCAGCCCTTTCGATGGGGAGCTGTTTTTT	CASSPFDGELFF
TRBV7-2	TRBJ2-2	TRBD2	once	TGTGCCAGCAGCTTAAGACTAGCGGGTTCCACCGGGGAGCTGTTTTTT	CASSLRLAGSTGELFF
TRBV7-8	TRBJ2-1	TRBD1	-	TGTGCCAGCACCCCGGGACAGGGGGAACGAAATGAGCAGTTCTTC	CASTPGQGERNEQFF
TRBV4-3	TRBJ1-2	-	-	TGCGCCAGCAGCCAAGCCGCACGGGAGGGAGGCTACACCTTC	CASSQAAREGGYTF
TRBV10-1	TRBJ2-5	TRBD2	-	TGCGCCAGCAGTGAACTAGCGATGTACCAAGAGACCCAGTACTTC	CASSELAMYQETQYF
TRBV11-2	TRBJ1-4	-	-	TGTGCCAGCAGCTTAGCGCAGGGCATGAATGAAAAACTGTTTTTT	CASSLAQGMNEKLFF
TRBV7-2	TRBJ2-5	-	-	TGTGCCAGCAGCTTAGATCATTCCTTGAAGACCCAGTACTTC	CASSLDHSLKTQYF
TRBV18	TRBJ2-7	TRBD1	-	TGTGCCAGCTCACCACTCGACAGGGCCCGCGGGGAGCAGTACTTC	CASSPLDRARGEQYF
TRBV28	TRBJ1-3	TRBD1	-	TGTGCCAGCAGATCTCAGGGACAGGGGTTCTCTGGAAACACCATATATTTT	CASRSQGQGFSGNTIYF
TRBV2	TRBJ2-5	TRBD2	-	TGTGCCAGCCACCTTAGCGGGAGAAGAGGGGGGGAGACCCAGTACTTC	CASHLSGRRGGETQYF
TRBV19	TRBJ1-5	TRBD1	once	TGTGCCAGCACCGACAGGGCCTATTCCGATCAGCCCCAGCATTTT	CASTDRAYSDQPQHF
TRBV6-5	TRBJ2-7	-	-	TGTGCCAGCAGTTACCATACGCTAGCAGGGTCCTACGAGCAGTACTTC	CASSYHTLAGSYEQYF
TRBV4-2	TRBJ2-1	TRBD2	-	TGTGCCAGCAGCCAGGGGACTAGCTTACGGGGACAGTTCTTC	CASSQGTSLRGQFF
TRBV10-2	TRBJ1-4	-	-	TGCGCCAGCAGCGATGGAAAAAATGGGGAAAAACTGTTTTTT	CASSDGKNGEKLFF
TRBV7-3	TRBJ2-3	TRBD2	-	TGTGCCAGCAGCTTATTCCTGGGAGGGCCAGATACGCAGTATTTT	CASSLFLGGPDTQYF
TRBV9	TRBJ2-3	-	-	TGTGCCAGCAGCGGGAGGGCTTCTCGAGATACGCAGTATTTT	CASSGRASRDTQYF
TRBV11-3	TRBJ2-1	-	few	TGTGCCAGCAGCGGGCGCGGGGTCAATGAGCAGTTCTTC	CASSGRGVNEQFF
TRBV7-2	TRBJ2-7	-	-	TGTGCCAGCCTAAAGGACCCAGGGACTTCGGGGGAGCAGTACTTC	CASLKDPGTSGEQYF
TRBV5-1	TRBJ2-7	TRBD1	-	TGCGCCAGCAGCTTGGGTTCGGGACAGACCTACGAGCAGTACTTC	CASSLGSGQTYEQYF
TRBV19	TRBJ2-7	-	-	TGTGCCAGTAGTCTGGGTTCCGGGGACGAGCAGTACTTC	CASSLGSGDEQYF
TRBV27	TRBJ1-5	-	-	TGTGCCAGCAGTGCACAGGGTAATCAGCCCCAGCATTTT	CASSAQGNQPQHF
TRBV7-8	TRBJ2-1	TRBD2	-	TGTGCCAGCAGCTTAAGCGGGACCTCCTACAATGAGCAGTTCTTC	CASSLSGTSYNEQFF
TRBV4-2	TRBJ2-1	TRBD2	-	TGTGCCAGCAGCCATGACCTACTAGCGGGAGGGTACAATGAGCAGTTCTTC	CASSHDLLAGGYNEQFF
TRBV7-2	TRBJ1-3	-	few	TGTGCCAGCAGCTTAAGTGGAGGGGCGAGCTCTGGAAACACCATATATTTT	CASSLSGGASSGNTIYF
TRBV9	TRBJ2-1	-	-	TGTGCCAGCAGCGCCCAAGGAACGGGAAAAGGCTCCTACAATGAGCAGTTCTTC	CASSAQGTGKGSYNEQFF
TRBV7-2	TRBJ2-1	TRBD2	-	TGTGCCAGCAACCTACTAGCGGGAAGTTACAATGAGCAGTTCTTC	CASNLLAGSYNEQFF
TRBV5-1	TRBJ2-1	-	-	TGCGCCAGCAGCTTGGCCCAAGGGGTAGGGGAGCAGTTCTTC	CASSLAQGVGEQFF
TRBV29-1	TRBJ2-1	-	-	TGCAGCGTTGAAGTATGGGAGAGCTCCTACAATGAGCAGTTCTTC	CSVEVWESSYNEQFF
TRBV7-9	TRBJ1-5	-	-	TGTGCCAGCAGCCCGTCGACCCCAGGGAATACCCTTTCGCCCCAGCATTTT	CASSPSTPGNTLSPQHF
TRBV18	TRBJ2-7	-	-	TGTGCCAGCTCACCACGGACTGACTACGAGCAGTACTTC	CASSPRTDYEQYF